This passage covers 20 T cell receptor beta chains from one sample sequenced in a study of T cells in Graves' hyperthyroidism and ophthalmopathy. The investigators amplified TCR beta CDR3 regions from RNA transcripts. HTBI primers were the set used in a first-round RT-PCR of the TCR CDR3. Using its own MiXCR run on the multiplex PCR reads, TCRdb lists one record per CDR3 protein. The profile covers roughly 150,000 distinct CDR3 sequences, with about 9% appearing a single time and less than 25% taken by the ten largest. The sample consisted of blood. The receptors stem from a woman aged 18-35 years with Graves' hyperthyroidism that later progressed to Graves' ophthalmopathy.

V usage is TRBV10-3 and J usage is TRBJ2-7; 7 bases align to TRBD1. CDR3 size: 15 residues. V was pared by 5 bases and J by 12 bases, with 19 bases of the junction left unmatched. Germline lookup yields CDR1 ENHRY and CDR2 SYGVKD. The DNA for the CDR3 is TGTGCCATCAGTTACAAACCGGAGACAGGGAGCACGACGTACTTC. Its translation: CAISYKPETGSTTYF.

This clonotype was picked up many times. The V call is TRBV5-1, the J call TRBJ1-5; D might be TRBD1 (5 bases). V lost 0 bases and J 8 bases, leaving 15 bases between the germline ends. The CDR3 is made up of 15 amino acids. Germline loops: CDR1 SGHRS, CDR2 YFSETQ. The CDR3 spells CASSLGGARGEPQHF. CDR3 in DNA: TGCGCCAGCAGCTTGGGTGGGGCGCGAGGAGAGCCCCAGCATTTT.

The chain carries TRBV30 and TRBJ2-4; D gene unclear. Trimming pared 1 base from V and 0 bases from J, leaving 7 bases between. The germline V gene has CDR1 GTSNPN and CDR2 SVGIG (reference sequence). The CDR3 covers 14 residues. CDR3 nucleotide sequence: TGTGCCTGGAGTGGTGACCTAGCCAAAAACATTCAGTACTTC. It encodes CAWSGDLAKNIQYF.

Comment on this clonotype: This clone may be a read error of a much larger clone one base away. The chain recombines TRBV5-1 with TRBJ2-3; 10 bases are a match to TRBD2. The CDR3 sequence is 17 residues long. V lost 1 base and J lost 8; bases outside the gene matches: 13. Germline assignment: CDR1 SGHRS and CDR2 YFSETQ. The CDR3 protein is CASSLTSAGGPVGTQYF. The CDR3 nucleotides read TGCGCCAGCAGCTTGACCTCAGCGGGAGGGCCAGTAGGTACGCAGTATTTT.

This clonotype was detected many times. The chain recombines TRBV6-1 with TRBJ2-2; D ambiguous. The CDR3 length is 16 residues. Trimming removed 7 bases from V and 5 bases from J, with 20 bases in between. CDR1 and CDR2 from the germline V gene are MNHNS and SASEGT. The CDR3 coding sequence is TGTGCCAGCATGCAAGTTGGAGTAGCCCCAACCGGGGAGCTGTTTTTT. This encodes CASMQVGVAPTGELFF.

At least ten counts were recorded for this clonotype. The chain employs TRBV6-4 and TRBJ1-1; D might be TRBD1 (5 bases). Looked up from germline, CDR1 is MRHNA and CDR2 is SNTAGT. The V gene lost 0 bases and the J gene lost 11 bases, with 19 bases spanning the gap. This CDR3 contains 15 residues. In DNA, the CDR3 is TGTGCCAGCAGTGACTCTCTTGGTTGGAAGGGGAGTGCTTTCTTT. Its translation is CASSDSLGWKGSAFF.

This clonotype was counted many times. The CDR3 nucleotides read TGTGCCAGCAGCTATCCAGAGACAGGGTATGAAAAACTGTTTTTT. It codes for CASSYPETGYEKLFF. The chain links TRBV7-2 to TRBJ1-4, with 7 bases fitting TRBD1. The CDR3 is 15 residues long. The V and J ends lost 4 bases and 6 bases, in that order; junction bases with no gene match: 8. From germline, CDR1 is SGHTA and CDR2 FQGNSA.

This clonotype was detected many times. The chain links TRBV6-1 to TRBJ1-2, with a tentative D call TRBD1 (5 bases). The CDR3 extends over 13 amino acids. Trimming removed 5 bases from V and 3 bases from J, with 10 bases in between. Looked up from germline, CDR1 is MNHNS and CDR2 is SASEGT. In DNA form, the CDR3 reads TGTGCCAGCAGTCTGACAGTAGACTATGGCTACACCTTC. It translates to CASSLTVDYGYTF.

This clonotype was recorded at least ten times. CDR3 sequence: CASSPAWNQPQHF. In DNA form, the CDR3 reads TGCGCCAGCAGCCCTGCGTGGAATCAGCCCCAGCATTTT. The chain recombines TRBV4-1 with TRBJ1-5; D gene unclear. Germline loops: CDR1 MGHRA, CDR2 YSYEKL. V was shortened by 4 bases and J by 4 bases, with 8 bases between the two germline ends. This CDR3 has 13 residues.

This clonotype was detected ten times or more. The V and J genes are TRBV6-1 and TRBJ1-1, with no clear D. Germline CDR1 MNHNS, CDR2 SASEGT. The length of the CDR3 is 13 residues. V was cut by 7 bases and J by 0 bases, with 9 bases left in between. The CDR3: CASTGLMNTEAFF. The CDR3 bases are TGTGCCAGCACCGGCCTCATGAACACTGAAGCTTTCTTT.

This clonotype was detected many times. The V and J genes are TRBV12-3 or TRBV12-4 and TRBJ2-1; 9 bases are a match to TRBD1. The CDR3 loop spans 15 amino acids. The V and J ends lost 6 bases and 4 bases, in that order; junction bases with no gene match: 7. The CDR3 sequence is CASRPRDRVYNEQFF. The CDR3 region has the DNA TGTGCCAGCAGACCCAGGGACAGGGTTTACAATGAGCAGTTCTTC.

This clonotype was observed at least ten times. This rearrangement joins TRBV28 to TRBJ2-1, with 7 bases identical to TRBD1. This CDR3 is 14 amino acids long. CDR1 and CDR2 from the germline V gene are MDHEN and SYDVKM. The ends lost 7 bases at V and 3 bases at J; junction bases unmatched: 6. The CDR3 loop reads CASIAGTVYNEQFF. CDR3 nucleotides: TGTGCCAGCATCGCCGGGACAGTCTACAATGAGCAGTTCTTC.

This clonotype appeared many times. The chain links TRBV19 to TRBJ2-7; D uncertain. Trimming took 10 bases from V and 3 from J, leaving 19 bases between them. The CDR3 sequence is 14 residues long. Per the germline V gene, CDR1 is LNHDA and CDR2 is SQIVND (reference sequence). This chain's CDR3 is CANTNPWADYEQYF. The CDR3 nucleotides are TGTGCCAATACCAACCCCTGGGCCGACTACGAGCAGTACTTC.

In this sample, this clonotype turned up many times. This sequence joins TRBV4-1 and TRBJ1-1; no reliable D call. The CDR3 length is 12 residues. Trimming left V 3 bases short and J 1 base short, with 3 bases between. Germline V CDR1 and CDR2: MGHRA, YSYEKL. CDR3: CASSHPNTEAFF. CDR3 coding DNA: TGCGCCAGCAGCCACCCGAACACTGAAGCTTTCTTT.

In this sample, this clonotype turned up many times. The V and J genes are TRBV7-6 and TRBJ2-7; D possibly corresponds to TRBD2 (5 bases). Trimming cost V 5 bases and J 1 base, with 15 bases left between them. This CDR3 spans 15 amino acids. Looked up from germline, CDR1 is SGHVS and CDR2 is FNYEAQ. CDR3 sequence reads: CASSPEGSPSYEQYF. Here the CDR3 DNA reads TGTGCCAGCAGCCCCGAGGGTTCTCCTTCCTACGAGCAGTACTTC.

This chain uses TRBV5-1 with TRBJ2-5; D ambiguous. CDR1 and CDR2 (germline): SGHRS, YFSETQ. V was cut by 0 bases and J by 11 bases, with 14 bases left in between. The CDR3 totals 13 residues. The CDR3 here is CASSLASIGPQYF. The CDR3 nucleotides are TGCGCCAGCAGCTTGGCGTCTATCGGTCCTCAGTACTTC.

This clonotype was found many times. The rearrangement links TRBV6-1 to TRBJ1-1; 7 nucleotides align to TRBD1. In germline, CDR1 is MNHNS, CDR2 SASEGT. This CDR3 spans 15 amino acids. V gave up 5 bases and J gave up 6 bases; unmatched junction bases: 12. The CDR3 region is CASSRQGALAAEAFF. In DNA, the CDR3 is TGTGCCAGCAGTCGACAGGGAGCCCTAGCCGCTGAAGCTTTCTTT.

With regard to this clonotype: One base away lies a much larger clone, so this may be a sequencing read error. The rearrangement joins TRBV11-2 to TRBJ2-1; 9 bases match TRBD1. The CDR3 consists of 17 residues. CDR1 and CDR2 (germline): SGHAT, FQNNGV. Trimming removed 1 base from V and 3 bases from J; junction bases left unmatched: 7. CDR3 DNA sequence: TGTGCCAGCAGCTTAGGGACAGGGGCAAGGGTCTACAATGAGCAGTTCTTC. Its protein product is CASSLGTGARVYNEQFF.

This clonotype was counted at least ten times. This chain uses TRBV7-2 with TRBJ2-3; 9 bases align to TRBD2. With V trimmed by 5 bases and J by 2 bases, 5 bases remained unmatched. Germline lookup yields CDR1 SGHTA and CDR2 FQGNSA. This CDR3 comprises 15 residues. Here the CDR3 reads CASSPSGAPTDTQYF. The CDR3 DNA is TGTGCCAGCAGCCCTAGCGGGGCCCCCACAGATACGCAGTATTTT.

There are many counts of this clonotype. The chain employs TRBV7-9 and TRBJ2-1, with TRBD1 identical over 8 bases. Germline loops: CDR1 SEHNR, CDR2 FQNEAQ (reference sequence). The CDR3 loop spans 15 amino acids. J was trimmed by 7 bases and V by 5 bases; bases with no gene match: 10. CDR3 residues: CASSAPGQVTNEQFF. The CDR3 region has the DNA TGTGCCAGCAGCGCACCGGGACAGGTAACAAATGAGCAGTTCTTC.